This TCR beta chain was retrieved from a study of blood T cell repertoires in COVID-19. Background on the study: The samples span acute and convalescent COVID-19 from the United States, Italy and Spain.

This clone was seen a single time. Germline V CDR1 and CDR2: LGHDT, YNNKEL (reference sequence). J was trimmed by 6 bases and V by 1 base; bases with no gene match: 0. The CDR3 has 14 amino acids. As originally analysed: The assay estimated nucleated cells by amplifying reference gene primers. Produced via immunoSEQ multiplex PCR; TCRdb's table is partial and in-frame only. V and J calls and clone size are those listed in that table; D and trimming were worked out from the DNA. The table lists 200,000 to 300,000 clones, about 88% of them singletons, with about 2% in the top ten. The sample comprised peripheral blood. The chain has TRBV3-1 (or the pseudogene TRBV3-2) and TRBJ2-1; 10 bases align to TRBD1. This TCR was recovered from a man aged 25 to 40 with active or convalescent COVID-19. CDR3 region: CASSQGQGANEQFF. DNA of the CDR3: TGTGCCAGCAGCCAAGGACAGGGGGCCAATGAGCAGTTCTTC.